These 19 T cell receptor beta chains share one sample of origin, sequenced in a study of beta chain features in type 1 diabetes. The investigators reverse transcribed all of the isolated RNA, so they sequenced expressed TCRB transcripts. Profiled with immunoSEQ multiplex PCR; TCRdb holds only in-frame clones, not every one. Among around 360,000 clones listed, around 12% were seen once. The antigens for these receptors are not known. General study points: In every one of the four CD4+ subsets, TCRB CDR3s were moderately but significantly shorter in Type 1 diabetes patients.

Sequences were obtained from naive CD4+ T cells from blood. These receptor sequences come from a woman aged 18-30 years with type 1 diabetes.

The chain joins TRBV2 to TRBJ2-7; 11 bases are shared with TRBD2. This CDR3 is built from 14 residues. V was pared by 4 bases and J by 3 bases, with 2 bases of the junction left unmatched. The germline V gene has CDR1 SNHLY and CDR2 FYNNEI. CDR3: CASSVSGRGYEQYF. CDR3 in DNA: TGTGCCAGCAGTGTTAGCGGGAGGGGCTACGAGCAGTACTTC.

The chain couples TRBV25-1 to TRBJ2-7; D remains unclear. The CDR3 consists of 15 residues. V was pared by 2 bases and J by 2 bases, with 13 bases between. From germline, CDR1 is MGHDK and CDR2 SYGVNS. The CDR3 DNA reads TGTGCCAGCAGTGAACGGAGAGGCAGAGCCTACGAGCAGTACTTC. Protein sequence: CASSERRGRAYEQYF.

The chain is built from TRBV2 and TRBJ1-1; D uncertain. There are 13 residues in the CDR3. V was trimmed by 3 bases and J by 0 bases, leaving 5 bases between them. Germline V gene sequence: CDR1 SNHLY, CDR2 FYNNEI. DNA for the CDR3: TGTGCCAGCAGTGAGCACTTGAACACTGAAGCTTTCTTT. As protein: CASSEHLNTEAFF.

In this sample, this clone turned up a few times. The genes are TRBV4-3 and TRBJ2-3, with 12 bases identical to TRBD2. In germline, CDR1 is LGHNA, CDR2 YSLEER. V was pared by 4 bases and J by 3 bases, with 2 bases of the junction left unmatched. This CDR3 region has 15 residues. The CDR3 sequence: CASSPGLAGTDTQYF. DNA of the CDR3: TGCGCCAGCAGCCCAGGACTAGCGGGGACAGATACGCAGTATTTT.

The chain couples TRBV15 to TRBJ2-7; perhaps TRBD2 as D (5 bases). This CDR3 region has 13 residues. V lost 0 bases and J lost 8, with 11 bases in between. Germline loops: CDR1 LNHNV, CDR2 YYDKDF (reference sequence). The CDR3 sequence: CATSRDGPGKQYF. CDR3 DNA: TGTGCCACCAGCAGAGATGGCCCGGGGAAGCAGTACTTC.

This clone was counted between two and nine times. This rearrangement joins TRBV7-9 to TRBJ1-2; D is unclear. Deletions cut 5 bases from V and 6 bases from J, with 19 bases between. This CDR3 has 15 amino acids. The V gene's germline CDR1 is SEHNR and CDR2 FQNEAQ (reference sequence). The DNA for the CDR3 is TGTGCCAGCAGCCCTTTTGAGAGGGCTACTCATGGCTACACCTTC. Protein product: CASSPFERATHGYTF.

The chain recombines TRBV18 with TRBJ2-7; no reliable D call. CDR1 and CDR2 (germline): KGHSH, LQKENI. V lost 2 bases and J lost 3, with 11 bases in between. CDR3 length: 14 amino acids. CDR3 loop: CASSPEVYDYEQYF. The CDR3 DNA reads TGTGCCAGCTCACCAGAGGTCTACGACTACGAGCAGTACTTC. The whole variable domain, remainder taken from reference TRBV18 and TRBJ2-7, is NAGVMQNPRHLVRRRGQEARLRCSPMKGHSHVYWYRQLPEEGLKFMVYLQKENIIDESGMPKERFSAEFPKEGPSILRIQQVVRGDSAAYFCASSPEVYDYEQYFGPGTRLTVT.

The V call is TRBV19, the J call TRBJ2-3; no clear D. Germline CDR1 is LNHDA and CDR2 is SQIVND (reference sequence). V was pared by 5 bases and J by 1 base, with 7 bases between. There are 13 residues in the CDR3. CDR3 amino acids: CASSPHGTDTQYF. The CDR3 nucleotides read TGTGCCAGTAGTCCCCATGGCACAGATACGCAGTATTTT. The full variable domain, with the rest looked up from reference TRBV19 and TRBJ2-3, is DGGITQSPKYLFRKEGQNVTLSCEQNLNHDAMYWYRQDPGQGLRLIYYSQIVNDFQKGDIAEGYSVSREKKESFPLTVTSAQKNPTAFYLCASSPHGTDTQYFGPGTRLTVL.

The chain combines TRBV9 with TRBJ2-1, with 10 bases fitting TRBD2. This CDR3 has 17 residues. Trimming took 0 bases from V and 7 from J; bases not matched to a gene: 10. Germline V gene data show CDR1 as SGDLS and CDR2 as YYNGEE. The CDR3 spells CASSVARASGSTNEQFF. The CDR3 bases are TGTGCCAGCAGCGTAGCTAGGGCTAGCGGGAGTACTAATGAGCAGTTCTTC. Using reference TRBV9 and TRBJ2-1 for the parts outside the CDR3, the full variable domain is DSGVTQTPKHLITATGQRVTLRCSPRSGDLSVYWYQQSLDQGLQFLIQYYNGEERAKGNILERFSAQQFPDLHSELNLSSLELGDSALYFCASSVARASGSTNEQFFGPGTRLTVL.

This chain joins TRBV4-3 and TRBJ1-6; D perhaps matches TRBD1 (5 bases). Germline lookup yields CDR1 LGHNA and CDR2 YSLEER. The ends were cut back, 0 bases at V and 10 bases at J, with 19 bases in the middle. There are 17 residues in the CDR3. The CDR3, as DNA: TGCGCCAGCAGCCAAGATCGCCATAGGGGCCCTTCCTCACCCCTCCACTTT. Residues: CASSQDRHRGPSSPLHF.

The table lists this clone with a few counts. The genes are TRBV9 and TRBJ1-2; unclear D gene. The length of the CDR3 is 15 residues. Trimming shortened V by 2 bases and J by 2 bases, and 13 bases separated the two germline ends. Germline-derived CDR1 and CDR2 are SGDLS and YYNGEE. CDR3 coding DNA: TGTGCCAGCAGCGTGGCCGCACAGCCAAACTATGGCTACACCTTC. Translation: CASSVAAQPNYGYTF.

The chain carries TRBV25-1 and TRBJ2-7; 7 positions match TRBD1. CDR3 length: 14 amino acids. Losses at the gene ends were 4 bases for V and 0 bases for J; bases not matched to a gene: 3. Germline values: CDR1 MGHDK, CDR2 SYGVNS. The CDR3 DNA reads TGTGCCAGCAGTGTCAGGGGGATCTCCTACGAGCAGTACTTC. Translating it yields CASSVRGISYEQYF.

The chain combines TRBV11-2 with TRBJ2-2, with D perhaps TRBD1 (6 bases). V shed 6 bases and J shed 6 bases, with 17 bases lying between them. CDR1 SGHAT and CDR2 FQNNGV come from the germline V gene. The length of the CDR3 is 15 residues. DNA of the CDR3: TGTGCCAGCAGGTCGGCGGCAGGGGTCCCCGGGGAGCTGTTTTTT. Amino acids: CASRSAAGVPGELFF.

This clone was found a few times. J is TRBJ1-5 and V is TRBV19; no clear D. Trimming left V 7 bases short and J 5 bases short, with 12 bases between. Germline values: CDR1 LNHDA, CDR2 SQIVND (reference sequence). The CDR3 extends over 13 amino acids. CDR3 sequence (DNA): TGTGCCAGTACCCCTTTGCGGGATCAGCCCCAGCATTTT. The encoded protein is CASTPLRDQPQHF.

Only a few counts were recorded for this clone. This chain joins TRBV9 and TRBJ2-1; 7 nucleotides match TRBD2. The junction had 11 bases not matched to a gene; V was cut back by 1 base and J by 10 bases. CDR1 and CDR2 from the germline V gene are SGDLS and YYNGEE. The CDR3 has 15 amino acids. Written as DNA, the CDR3 is TGTGCCAGCAGCGTAAGGGGACTACCCACTGCGGAGCAGTTCTTC. Residues: CASSVRGLPTAEQFF.

The chain is built from TRBV19 and TRBJ2-1, with D tentatively TRBD2 (5 bases). V lost 3 bases and J lost 8, with 26 bases in between. The CDR3 consists of 18 residues. Per germline, CDR1 LNHDA and CDR2 SQIVND (reference sequence). In nucleotides, the CDR3 is TGTGCCAGTAGTATCCACCAATCCCACGGGGTGGAAGTGTATGAGCAGTTCTTC. Amino acids: CASSIHQSHGVEVYEQFF.

This clone was detected a few times. The chain employs TRBV18 and TRBJ2-7; 10 nucleotides agree with TRBD1. The junction had 6 bases not matched to a gene; V was cut back by 7 bases and J by 3 bases. CDR3 length: 14 residues. Germline CDR1 and CDR2: KGHSH and LQKENI. CDR3 nucleotide sequence: TGTGCCAGCTTCCCGGGACAGGGGAACTACGAGCAGTACTTC. Translated: CASFPGQGNYEQYF.

The chain combines TRBV7-9 with TRBJ2-1; possibly TRBD1 for D (6 bases). The CDR3 consists of 15 residues. Germline V gene lookup returns CDR1 SEHNR and CDR2 FQNEAQ (reference sequence). V lost 5 bases and J 5 bases, leaving 16 bases between the germline ends. CDR3 sequence reads: CASSTFQGNNNEQFF. CDR3 DNA sequence: TGTGCCAGCAGCACTTTCCAGGGGAACAACAATGAGCAGTTCTTC.

In its sample, this clone was seen a few times. The V and J genes are TRBV30 and TRBJ2-7; D is unresolved. Looked up from germline, CDR1 is GTSNPN and CDR2 is SVGIG (reference sequence). The CDR3 is made up of 14 amino acids. The V end was cut by 0 bases, the J end by 3 bases, with 12 bases between. Here the CDR3 reads CAWSVSRILYEQYF. The CDR3, as DNA: TGTGCCTGGAGTGTCAGCAGGATACTCTACGAGCAGTACTTC. Based on the CDR3 plus reference TRBV30 and TRBJ2-7, the full variable domain is SQTIHQWPATLVQPVGSPLSLECTVEGTSNPNLYWYRQAAGRGLQLLFYSVGIGQISSEVPQNLSASRPQDRQFILSSKKLLLSDSGFYLCAWSVSRILYEQYFGPGTRLTVT.